A selection of T cell receptor beta chains follows, all from one sample in a study of T cell changes during pregnancy in multiple sclerosis. The protocol was immunoSEQ multiplex PCR, while the TCRdb copy is restricted to in-frame clones and leaves out a portion. The data contain more than 70,000 clones, 80% to 95% of them singletons. Specimen: peripheral blood, collected before pregnancy. Receptors were obtained from a female donor with multiple sclerosis, enrolled in a pregnancy study. Each CDR3 is given with its conserved first and last residue. A D gene is named only where the DNA matches it firmly. Clone size is not always given. Where it is, it says once, few, many or a class for expanded clones.

16,TRBJ1-1,TRBV15,NA,TRBD1,TGTGCCACCAGCGGGAAGCTCCACAGGGGGCTGTCTGAAGCTTTCTTT,CATSGKLHRGLSEAFF
19,TRBJ2-7,TRBV27,NA,NA,TGTGCCAGCAGTCGAACCCGCCCCTCTCGGGTTATACCCAACTACGAGCAGTACTTC,CASSRTRPSRVIPNYEQYF
13,TRBJ2-4,TRBV2,once,TRBD2,TGTGCCAGCAGTGAAGTTAGCGGGTCCATTCAGTACTTC,CASSEVSGSIQYF
16,TRBJ2-1,TRBV9,NA,TRBD2,TGTGCCAGCAGCGTAGGGCTAGCGGACTCCTACAATGAGCAGTTCTTC,CASSVGLADSYNEQFF
13,TRBJ2-7,TRBV4-2,once,NA,TGTGCCAGCAGCCAAGAACCCCGGGTAGAGCAGTACTTC,CASSQEPRVEQYF
12,TRBJ2-5,TRBV29-1,once,TRBD2,TGCAGCGTGGTCCTAGCGGGAGAGACCCAGTACTTC,CSVVLAGETQYF
17,TRBJ2-2,TRBV28,NA,TRBD2,TGTGCCAGCAGCCCGCTCTCTACTAGCGCGTTTACCGGGGAGCTGTTTTTT,CASSPLSTSAFTGELFF
14,TRBJ2-5,TRBV6-4,NA,TRBD2,TGTGCCAGCTCAGAGTCCGGGACTAGCGGGACCCAGTACTTC,CASSESGTSGTQYF
14,TRBJ2-5,TRBV6-1,NA,NA,TGTGCCAGCAGTGAAGGGCCCTCCCAAGAGACCCAGTACTTC,CASSEGPSQETQYF
12,TRBJ1-1,TRBV5-4,NA,NA,TGTGCCAGCAGCTGGGGCGGGGCTGAAGCTTTCTTT,CASSWGGAEAFF
15,TRBJ2-7,TRBV7-2,NA,NA,TGTGCCAGCAGCTTAGGGCCCGGGACATCCTACGAGCAGTACTTC,CASSLGPGTSYEQYF
12,TRBJ1-3,TRBV30,NA,NA,TGTGCCTGGGACAGAGGTTCCAACACCATATATTTT,CAWDRGSNTIYF
15,TRBJ1-1,TRBV7-9,NA,NA,TGTGCCAGCAGCTTAGTCCCAGGGCCGAACACTGAAGCTTTCTTT,CASSLVPGPNTEAFF
14,TRBJ1-1,TRBV5-4,NA,NA,TGTGCCAGCAGCTTGGCCCCCCTTCAGGGCGAAGCTTTCTTT,CASSLAPLQGEAFF
13,TRBJ2-5,TRBV6-1,NA,TRBD1,TGTGCCAGCAGTGGGACAGGGTCCGCGACCCAGTACTTC,CASSGTGSATQYF
16,TRBJ2-1,TRBV7-8,NA,NA,TGTGCCAGCAGCGCCCGCGAGCGGGTCTCCTACAATGAGCAGTTCTTC,CASSARERVSYNEQFF
14,TRBJ2-7,TRBV27,NA,TRBD1,TGTGCCAGCAGTTTATACCAGGGGGCCTACGAGCAGTACTTC,CASSLYQGAYEQYF
17,TRBJ2-7,TRBV28,NA,NA,TGTGCCAGCAGTTTACCCACCATGACAGAGCTTAGCTACGAGCAGTACTTC,CASSLPTMTELSYEQYF
16,TRBJ2-5,TRBV7-2,once,TRBD2,TGTGCCAGCAGCTTAGGGACTCTAGCGGGTCAAGAGACCCAGTACTTC,CASSLGTLAGQETQYF
17,TRBJ1-2,TRBV15,NA,NA,TGTGCCACCAGCAGAGATGTGGGGGGACTTGCTAACTATGGCTACACCTTC,CATSRDVGGLANYGYTF
13,TRBJ2-7,TRBV5-1,NA,NA,TGCGCCAGCAGCTTGCGCGGAGGTTACGAGCAGTACTTC,CASSLRGGYEQYF
15,TRBJ2-1,TRBV2,once,TRBD2,TGTGCCAGCAGTGAGAAGGGACTACCCTACAATGAGCAGTTCTTC,CASSEKGLPYNEQFF
16,TRBJ2-7,TRBV27,NA,TRBD1,TGTGCCAGCAGTTTATCGGGACAGGCGAGCTCCTACGAGCAGTACTTC,CASSLSGQASSYEQYF
11,TRBJ1-2,TRBV19,NA,TRBD1,TGTGCTCCACGGACAGGGTATGGCTACACCTTC,CAPRTGYGYTF
16,TRBJ2-3,TRBV7-2,NA,TRBD2,TGTGCCAGCAGCTTAGGTACGGGACTAATCCCAGATACGCAGTATTTT,CASSLGTGLIPDTQYF
14,TRBJ1-4,TRBV6-1,NA,NA,TGTGCCAGCAGTGAAAGGCCAGGGTATGAAAAACTGTTTTTT,CASSERPGYEKLFF
13,TRBJ1-4,TRBV19,NA,TRBD1,TGTGCCAGCGAGGGACAGCTGAATGAAAAACTGTTTTTT,CASEGQLNEKLFF
13,TRBJ1-2,TRBV7-2,NA,TRBD1,TGTGCCAGCAGCCGGGACAGGGACTATGGCTACACCTTC,CASSRDRDYGYTF
13,TRBJ2-1,TRBV21-1,NA,NA,TGTGCCAGCAGCAAAGTTTCTTACAATGAGCAGTTCTTC,CASSKVSYNEQFF
12,TRBJ2-2,TRBV29-1,few,NA,TGCAGCGCGGGACATCATGGCGGGGAGCTGTTTTTT,CSAGHHGGELFF
15,TRBJ2-7,TRBV6-5,NA,TRBD2,TGTGCCAGCAGTTACTCGATTGCGGGAGCCCACGAGCAGTACTTC,CASSYSIAGAHEQYF
15,TRBJ2-1,TRBV29-1,NA,TRBD2,TGCAGCGTTGTAGAGCGACTAGCGGGGGCAAATGAGCAGTTCTTC,CSVVERLAGANEQFF
14,TRBJ1-4,TRBV9,once,NA,TGTGCCAGCTCACCCAGGGGAGAGGATGAAAAACTGTTTTTT,CASSPRGEDEKLFF
14,TRBJ1-5,TRBV7-2,NA,NA,TGTGCCAGCAGCTTGTATGCGAGCAATCAGCCCCAGCATTTT,CASSLYASNQPQHF
14,TRBJ2-1,TRBV5-4,NA,NA,TGTGCCAGCAGCTCGACTATTAAGTACAATGAGCAGTTCTTC,CASSSTIKYNEQFF
15,TRBJ2-3,TRBV6-6,NA,TRBD1,TGTGCCAGCAGTTACCCGACAGGGCGCACAGATACGCAGTATTTT,CASSYPTGRTDTQYF
14,TRBJ2-1,TRBV7-6,NA,TRBD2,TGTGCCAGCAGCTTAATCCGGGAGGGCGATGAGCAGTTCTTC,CASSLIREGDEQFF
16,TRBJ2-1,TRBV27,NA,TRBD2,TGTGCCAGCAGTTTTGCCGGGGCGGGAGGGCAAGATGAGCAGTTCTTC,CASSFAGAGGQDEQFF
13,TRBJ1-2,TRBV2,few,NA,TGTGCCAGCAGTGATACAGACCACTATGGCTACACCTTC,CASSDTDHYGYTF
15,TRBJ2-2,TRBV5-1,NA,TRBD1,TGCGCCAGCAGCAAGGGACAGTCCACAGGCGGGGAGCTGTTTTTT,CASSKGQSTGGELFF
16,TRBJ2-3,TRBV5-1,NA,TRBD2,TGCGCCAGCAGCTTACCGGGACTAGCGGGAGCAGATACGCAGTATTTT,CASSLPGLAGADTQYF
13,TRBJ2-1,TRBV9,NA,TRBD1,TGTGCCAGCAGCATGACAGGGTACAATGAGCAGTTCTTC,CASSMTGYNEQFF
15,TRBJ2-5,TRBV11-3,NA,TRBD2,TGTGCCAGCAGCTTTCGGGGGGGCAGACAAGAGACCCAGTACTTC,CASSFRGGRQETQYF
12,TRBJ1-3,TRBV11-3,few,NA,TGTGCCAGCAGCCACTCTGGAAACACCATATATTTT,CASSHSGNTIYF
15,TRBJ1-1,TRBV5-5,NA,NA,TGTGCCAGCAGCTTGGCGGCAGGGTCGGACACTGAAGCTTTCTTT,CASSLAAGSDTEAFF
13,TRBJ2-7,TRBV5-4,NA,TRBD2,TGTGCCAGCAGCTTAGCGGGAGATGCCGAGCAGTACTTC,CASSLAGDAEQYF
20,TRBJ2-2,TRBV6-1,NA,TRBD2,TGTGCCAGCAGTGAAGGTTTAGGGACTAGCGGGAGCTGGTACACCGGGGAGCTGTTTTTT,CASSEGLGTSGSWYTGELFF
15,TRBJ1-5,TRBV4-1,NA,NA,TGCGCCAGCAGCCAAGGACAAAATAGCAATCAGCCCCAGCATTTT,CASSQGQNSNQPQHF
15,TRBJ2-7,TRBV25-1,NA,NA,TGTGCCGTAGCCGGGTCAGGGGCTGCCTCCTACGAGCAGTACTTC,CAVAGSGAASYEQYF
16,TRBJ2-2,TRBV7-2,NA,TRBD1,TGTGCCAGCAGCTTCCCCGGGACAGGGGTTAACGGGGAGCTGTTTTTT,CASSFPGTGVNGELFF
13,TRBJ2-7,TRBV6-5,NA,NA,TGTGCCAGCAGTCCGGGACTTCGCTACGAGCAGTACTTC,CASSPGLRYEQYF
15,TRBJ2-1,TRBV2,NA,TRBD2,TGTGCCAGCAGTTTCCTAGCGGACTCCTACAATGAGCAGTTCTTC,CASSFLADSYNEQFF
14,TRBJ2-7,TRBV5-6,NA,TRBD2,TGTGCCAGCAGCTTCACTAGCGGGGAGGACGAGCAGTACTTC,CASSFTSGEDEQYF